The 14 T cell receptor beta chains presented below share a single source sample, sequenced in a study of PD-1 blockade in classical Hodgkin lymphoma. Each and every patient relapsed after autologous stem cell transplantation, and patients got differing brentuximab vedotin exposure. Libraries were prepared by immunoSEQ multiplex PCR; TCRdb keeps only in-frame clonotypes and omits some of them. Found here are under 60,000 clones, 65% to 85% of them singletons; the top ten hold more than 9.5%. The starting material was peripheral blood mononuclear cells (PBMCs), obtained at baseline. Source of these receptors: a human donor with classical Hodgkin lymphoma.

Comments on this clone: An end of the junction differs from the germline gene, which may be a read error. This chain joins TRBV7-7 and TRBJ2-7, with TRBD1 as a possible D gene (5 bases). CDR3 size: 14 residues. Germline V gene sequence: CDR1 SSHAT, CDR2 FNYEAQ (reference sequence). This CDR3 reads CASSLFTGSYEQYF. The CDR3 nucleotides read TGTGCTAGCAGCTTATTTACAGGCTCCTACGAGCAGTACTTC.

J is TRBJ2-1 and V is TRBV28, with TRBD1 as a possible D gene (6 bases). V lost 5 bases and J 1 base, leaving 15 bases between the germline ends. The germline gives CDR1 MDHEN, CDR2 SYDVKM. The CDR3 spans 16 residues. The CDR3 protein is CASSPPGHVSYNEQFF. The CDR3 nucleotides are TGTGCCAGCAGTCCTCCGGGACACGTGTCCTACAATGAGCAGTTCTTC.

The chain employs TRBV9 and TRBJ2-3; 9 positions match TRBD2. The CDR3 totals 15 residues. The V segment lost 3 bases and the J segment 0 bases; nucleotides outside the gene matches: 2. The germline gives CDR1 SGDLS, CDR2 YYNGEE. CDR3 sequence (DNA): TGTGCCAGCAGCGAGACTAGCGGAAGCACAGATACGCAGTATTTT. As protein: CASSETSGSTDTQYF.

This sequence joins TRBV19 and TRBJ2-2; D unclear. Deletions cut 3 bases from V and 0 bases from J, with 8 bases between. The CDR3 loop spans 15 amino acids. Germline V gives CDR1 LNHDA, CDR2 SQIVND (reference sequence). Here the CDR3 reads CASSMMAANTGELFF. The CDR3 DNA is TGTGCCAGTAGTATGATGGCGGCGAACACCGGGGAGCTGTTTTTT.

V is TRBV2 and J is TRBJ2-7; 11 nucleotides align to TRBD2. The CDR3 extends over 15 amino acids. The germline CDR1 and CDR2 sequences are SNHLY and FYNNEI. Unmatched junction bases numbered 7, after V lost 6 bases and J lost 3 bases. The CDR3, as DNA: TGTGCCAGCAGAGGCTTAGCGGGAGGGGGCTACGAGCAGTACTTC. Its protein is CASRGLAGGGYEQYF.

The DNA for the CDR3 is TGTGCCAGTAGTATAGTGGGCAGGGGGGTCTCCGGGGAGCTGTTTTTT. Its translation is CASSIVGRGVSGELFF. This rearrangement joins TRBV19 to TRBJ2-2; perhaps TRBD1 as D (7 bases). Germline lookup yields CDR1 LNHDA and CDR2 SQIVND (reference sequence). The CDR3 is made up of 16 amino acids. V was trimmed by 1 base and J by 6 bases, leaving 15 bases between them.

The V gene is TRBV9, the J gene TRBJ2-3; 7 bases are a match to TRBD2. Germline V gene data show CDR1 as SGDLS and CDR2 as YYNGEE. This CDR3 has 13 amino acids. The junction had 3 bases not matched to a gene; V was cut back by 3 bases and J by 5 bases. CDR3 sequence reads: CASSAAGKDTQYF. The DNA for the CDR3 is TGTGCCAGCAGCGCAGCGGGAAAAGATACGCAGTATTTT.

The chain links TRBV27 to TRBJ1-4, with D possibly being TRBD1 (6 bases). Trimming left V 6 bases short and J 4 bases short, with 15 bases between. The CDR3 totals 15 residues. In germline, CDR1 is MNHEY, CDR2 SMNVEV (reference sequence). As DNA, the CDR3 is TGTGCCAGCAGCCATAGACAGGACCTTAATGAAAAACTGTTTTTT. This translates into CASSHRQDLNEKLFF.

The chain couples TRBV5-4 to TRBJ2-3, with D perhaps TRBD1 (6 bases). Germline-derived CDR1 and CDR2 are SGHNT and YYREEE (reference sequence). The V and J ends lost 7 bases and 0 bases respectively, with 15 bases between them. The CDR3 has 15 amino acids. CDR3 in DNA: TGTGCCAGCGGAACTGGACAGCATAGCACAGATACGCAGTATTTT. Its protein is CASGTGQHSTDTQYF.

The rearrangement links TRBV5-1 to TRBJ1-4; TRBD1 matches 9 bases. The trim removed 4 bases at V and 7 bases at J, leaving 8 bases unmatched. CDR1 SGHRS and CDR2 YFSETQ come from the germline V gene. There are 15 residues in the CDR3. The CDR3 region is CASSGTGLGSEKLFF. As DNA, the CDR3 is TGCGCCAGCAGCGGGACAGGGTTGGGCAGTGAAAAACTGTTTTTT.

The V call is TRBV27, the J call TRBJ2-2; D unresolved. V shed 3 bases and J shed 4 bases, with 6 bases lying between them. CDR1 and CDR2 (germline): MNHEY, SMNVEV (reference sequence). CDR3 size: 13 residues. This CDR3 reads CASSFRITGELFF. The CDR3 nucleotides read TGTGCCAGCAGTTTTCGTATCACCGGGGAGCTGTTTTTT.

In this sample, this clone turned up once. The chain links TRBV30 to TRBJ1-2; possibly TRBD1 for D (6 bases). Germline loops: CDR1 GTSNPN, CDR2 SVGIG (reference sequence). The CDR3 has 12 amino acids. V was trimmed by 0 bases and J by 7 bases, leaving 9 bases between them. CDR3 sequence reads: CAWSVGGAGYTF. DNA of the CDR3: TGTGCCTGGAGTGTGGGGGGCGCTGGCTACACCTTC.

This chain connects TRBV4-1 to TRBJ2-7, with a tentative D call TRBD2 (6 bases). This CDR3 contains 15 residues. Per the germline V gene, CDR1 is MGHRA and CDR2 is YSYEKL. V was cut by 6 bases and J by 2 bases, with 17 bases left in between. The CDR3 reads CASRPNPGLAYEQYF. CDR3 DNA: TGCGCCAGCAGGCCTAATCCGGGACTTGCCTACGAGCAGTACTTC.

The V gene is TRBV29-1, the J gene TRBJ2-3, with 7 nucleotides matching TRBD2. The CDR3 sequence is 14 residues long. The J segment lost 3 bases and the V segment lost 7 bases, leaving 10 bases of the junction unmatched. The V gene's germline CDR1 is SQVTM and CDR2 ANQGSEA. The DNA for the CDR3 is TGCAGCGCTGGAGCGGGACTCTCGACAGATACGCAGTATTTT. Its translation is CSAGAGLSTDTQYF.